This T cell receptor (beta chain) was captured in a study of PD-1 blockade in mismatch repair-deficient tumors. Study-level background: Patients had eleven to twelve mismatch repair-deficient cancer types and were previously treated and progressing.

CDR1 SGHVS and CDR2 FQNEAQ come from the germline V gene. The junction had 3 bases not matched to a gene; V was cut back by 4 bases and J by 4 bases. The CDR3 is made up of 15 amino acids. Mismatch repair deficiency was confirmed in all patients, by PCR or immunohistochemistry. Three pembrolizumab responders had their TCRs sequenced. Of note for this clone: What it recognizes is unknown.

Clones were sequenced by immunoSEQ multiplex PCR, and TCRdb holds only the in-frame ones, with some missing. In the table there are some 120,000 clones, roughly 90% of which are singletons. Whole-study findings and limits: Tumor-resident clones, often absent from pretreatment blood, expanded after pembrolizumab and then contracted.

Here the sequenced sample was peripheral blood, taken approximately 71 weeks after starting pembrolizumab. The rearrangement links TRBV7-8 to TRBJ2-2; 10 bases match TRBD2. The source is an adult with mismatch repair-deficient cancer. In DNA, the CDR3 is TGTGCCAGCAGCTCAAGACTAGCGGGCACCGGGGAGCTGTTTTTT. Translated, it gives CASSSRLAGTGELFF.